This entry is about one T cell receptor (beta chain). The junction departs from the called germline gene at one end, perhaps through a read error. PCR employed 60 Vbeta and 13 Jbeta primers. Repertoires were generated with immunoSEQ multiplex PCR, while TCRdb's copy carries only in-frame clones and drops some. Of around 140,000 clones detected, 79% appear once; the ten largest clones hold roughly 1.1%. The entry originates in a study of cytomegalovirus exposure and HLA in healthy donors. The clonotype originates from a male donor in good health and CMV-seronegative. Sequenced material: PBMCs.

Here the CDR3 DNA reads TGTTCCAGCAGCTTAGGGGACAGGAGTAACTATGGCTACACCTTC. Translated: CSSSLGDRSNYGYTF. V usage is TRBV7-9 and J usage is TRBJ1-2, with 8 bases aligning to TRBD1. Germline V gene sequence: CDR1 SEHNR, CDR2 FQNEAQ (reference sequence). CDR3 length: 15 amino acids.